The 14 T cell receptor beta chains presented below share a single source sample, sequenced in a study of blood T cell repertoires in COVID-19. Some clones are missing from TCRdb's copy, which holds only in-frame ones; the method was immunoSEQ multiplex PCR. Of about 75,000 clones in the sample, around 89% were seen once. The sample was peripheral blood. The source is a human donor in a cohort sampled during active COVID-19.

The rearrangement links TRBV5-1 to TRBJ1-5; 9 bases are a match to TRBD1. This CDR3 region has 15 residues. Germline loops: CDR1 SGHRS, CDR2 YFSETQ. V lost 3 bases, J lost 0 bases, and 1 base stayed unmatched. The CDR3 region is CASSSGQGSNQPQHF. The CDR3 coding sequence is TGCGCCAGCAGCTCGGGACAGGGTAGCAATCAGCCCCAGCATTTT.

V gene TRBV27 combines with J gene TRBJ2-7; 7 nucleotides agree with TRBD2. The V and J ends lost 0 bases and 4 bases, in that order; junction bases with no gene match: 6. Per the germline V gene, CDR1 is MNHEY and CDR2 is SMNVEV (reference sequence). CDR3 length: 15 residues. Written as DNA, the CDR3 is TGTGCCAGCAGTTTATCGCACGGGAGGTTATACGAGCAGTACTTC. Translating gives CASSLSHGRLYEQYF.

The CDR3, as DNA: TGTGCCATCAGTGTGGCGGGACAGGCACGAGTCGGAAACACCATATATTTT. As protein: CAISVAGQARVGNTIYF. The chain couples TRBV10-3 to TRBJ1-3; 8 bases are shared with TRBD1. J was trimmed by 4 bases and V by 4 bases; bases with no gene match: 12. Germline CDR1 and CDR2: ENHRY and SYGVKD. The CDR3 runs to 17 residues.

The CDR3 bases are TGTGCCACCAGTGATTTAGCGACAGGGGGGCTTGGTGAGCAGTTCTTC. Translated, it gives CATSDLATGGLGEQFF. The chain joins TRBV24-1 to TRBJ2-1; 9 positions match TRBD1. The CDR3 consists of 16 residues. The ends lost 1 base at V and 9 bases at J; junction bases unmatched: 9. The germline gives CDR1 KGHDR, CDR2 SFDVKD.

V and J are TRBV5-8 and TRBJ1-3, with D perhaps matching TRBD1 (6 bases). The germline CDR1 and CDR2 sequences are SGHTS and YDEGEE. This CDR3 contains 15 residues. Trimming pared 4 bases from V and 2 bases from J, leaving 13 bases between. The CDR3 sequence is CASSLSGDPGNTIYF. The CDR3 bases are TGTGCCAGCAGCCTCTCAGGGGATCCTGGAAACACCATATATTTT.

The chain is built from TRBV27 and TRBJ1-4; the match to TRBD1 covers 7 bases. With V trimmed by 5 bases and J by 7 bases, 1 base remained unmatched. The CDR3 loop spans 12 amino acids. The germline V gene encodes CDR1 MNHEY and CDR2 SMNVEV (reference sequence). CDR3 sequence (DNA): TGTGCCAGCAGTCACAGGGGTGAAAAACTGTTTTTT. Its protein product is CASSHRGEKLFF.

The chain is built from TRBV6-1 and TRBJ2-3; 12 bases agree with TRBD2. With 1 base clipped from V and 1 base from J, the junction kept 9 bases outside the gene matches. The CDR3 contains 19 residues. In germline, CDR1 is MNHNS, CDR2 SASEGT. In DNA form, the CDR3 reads TGTGCCAGCAGTGAAGGGAGACTAGCGGGAGTGGAGGGCACAGATACGCAGTATTTT. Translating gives CASSEGRLAGVEGTDTQYF.

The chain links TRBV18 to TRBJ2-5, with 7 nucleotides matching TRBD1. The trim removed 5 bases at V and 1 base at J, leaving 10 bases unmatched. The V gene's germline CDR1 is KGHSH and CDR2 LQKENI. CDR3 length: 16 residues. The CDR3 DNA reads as TGTGCCAGCTCAACGAGCACAGGGGTTTCCCAAGAGACCCAGTACTTC. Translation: CASSTSTGVSQETQYF. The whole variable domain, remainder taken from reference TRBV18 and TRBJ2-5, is NAGVMQNPRHLVRRRGQEARLRCSPMKGHSHVYWYRQLPEEGLKFMVYLQKENIIDESGMPKERFSAEFPKEGPSILRIQQVVRGDSAAYFCASSTSTGVSQETQYFGPGTRLLVL.

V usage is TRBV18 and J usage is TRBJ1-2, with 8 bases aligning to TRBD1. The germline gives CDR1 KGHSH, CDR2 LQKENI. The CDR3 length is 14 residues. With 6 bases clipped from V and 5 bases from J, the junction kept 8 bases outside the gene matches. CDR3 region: CASSPKDREYGYTF. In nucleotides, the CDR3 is TGTGCCAGCTCGCCAAAGGACAGGGAGTATGGCTACACCTTC.

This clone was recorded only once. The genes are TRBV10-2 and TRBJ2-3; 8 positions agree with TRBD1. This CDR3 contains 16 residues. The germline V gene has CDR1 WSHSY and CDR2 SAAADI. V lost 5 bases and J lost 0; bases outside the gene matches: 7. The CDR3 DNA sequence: TGCGCCAGCAGTCGGACCGGGACAGGAAGCACAGATACGCAGTATTTT. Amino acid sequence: CASSRTGTGSTDTQYF.

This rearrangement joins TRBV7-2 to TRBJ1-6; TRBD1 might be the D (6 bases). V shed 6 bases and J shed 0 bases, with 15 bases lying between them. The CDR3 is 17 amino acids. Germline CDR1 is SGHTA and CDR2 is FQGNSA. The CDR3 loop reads CASRTGGFSSYNSPLHF. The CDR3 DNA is TGTGCCAGCAGGACGGGGGGCTTCAGCTCCTATAATTCACCCCTCCACTTT.

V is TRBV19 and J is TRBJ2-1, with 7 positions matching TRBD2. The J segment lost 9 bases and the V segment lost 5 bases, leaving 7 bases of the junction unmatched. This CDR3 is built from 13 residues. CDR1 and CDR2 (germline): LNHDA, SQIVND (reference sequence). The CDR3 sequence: CASSGGSGPEQFF. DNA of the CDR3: TGTGCCAGTAGTGGCGGGAGTGGTCCTGAGCAGTTCTTC.

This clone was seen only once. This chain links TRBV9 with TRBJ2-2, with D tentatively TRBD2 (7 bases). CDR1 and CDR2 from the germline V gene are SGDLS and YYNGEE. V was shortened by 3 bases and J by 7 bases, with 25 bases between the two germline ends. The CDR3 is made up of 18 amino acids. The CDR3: CASSATPLGRGQIGELFF. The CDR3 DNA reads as TGTGCCAGCAGCGCCACTCCCCTGGGGCGGGGGCAGATCGGGGAGCTGTTTTTT.

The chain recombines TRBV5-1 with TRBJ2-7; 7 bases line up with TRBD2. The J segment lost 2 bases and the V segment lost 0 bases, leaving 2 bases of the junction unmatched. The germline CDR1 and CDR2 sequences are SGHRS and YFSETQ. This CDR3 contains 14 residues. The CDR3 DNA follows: TGCGCCAGCAGCTTGGACGGACTAGCCTACGAGCAGTACTTC. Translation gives CASSLDGLAYEQYF.